The T cell receptor beta chain under discussion was sequenced for a study of blood T cells in healthy people across ages. Findings of the study overall: Whereas aged donors had fewer naive CD4+ cells, long-lived donors had more of them and higher diversity. As age increased, TCR beta diversity per million T cells fell in a roughly linear fashion.

Through a sample-barcoded 5' primer and a J-beta primer mix, a second PCR was run for roughly 7 to 11 cycles. One entry per CDR3 protein results from TCRdb running MiXCR on the 5' RACE reads. The sample records 650,000 to 900,000 distinct CDR3 sequences, 60% to 80% being singletons. In this sample, this clonotype turned up a few times. Its specificity is not known. Relative to the germline gene, one junction end is altered; a read error may explain this. Germline V CDR1 and CDR2: SGHRS, YFSETQ. CDR3 length: 13 residues. The source material was blood. The J gene is TRBJ1-1, the V gene TRBV5-1; D is possibly TRBD1 (6 bases). This TCR was sampled from a man aged 25-40 years in good health. CDR3 in DNA: TGCGCCAACAGCCAGGGGTTGAACACTGAAGCTTTCTTT. This gives the protein CANSQGLNTEAFF. The full variable domain, rest sourced from reference TRBV5-1 and TRBJ1-1, is KAGVTQTPRYLIKTRGQQVTLSCSPISGHRSVSWYQQTPGQGLQFLFEYFSETQRNKGNFPGRFSGRQFSNSRSEMNVSTLELGDSALYLCANSQGLNTEAFFGQGTRLTVV.